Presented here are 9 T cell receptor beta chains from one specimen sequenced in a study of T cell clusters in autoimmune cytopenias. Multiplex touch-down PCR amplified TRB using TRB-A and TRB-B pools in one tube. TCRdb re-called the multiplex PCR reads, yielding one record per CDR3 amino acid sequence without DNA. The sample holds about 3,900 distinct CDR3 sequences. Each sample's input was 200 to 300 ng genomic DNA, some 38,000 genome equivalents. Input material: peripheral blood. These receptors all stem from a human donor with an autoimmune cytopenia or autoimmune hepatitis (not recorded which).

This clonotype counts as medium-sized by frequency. This CDR3 is CAWSAGNTIYF. The gene calls are TRBV30 and TRBJ1-3. The CDR3 is 11 amino acids. CDR1 and CDR2 (germline): GTSNPN, SVGIG (reference sequence).

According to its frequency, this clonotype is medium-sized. This CDR3 is CSARVSGTGELFF. This chain uses TRBV20-1 with TRBJ2-2; checking the TCRdb D call of TRBD1 is not possible without DNA. Germline V gene lookup returns CDR1 DFQATT and CDR2 SNEGSKA (reference sequence). This CDR3 is built from 13 residues.

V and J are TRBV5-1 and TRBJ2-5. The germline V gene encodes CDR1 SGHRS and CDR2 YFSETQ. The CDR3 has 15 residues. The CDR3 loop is CASSLSGVPRETQYF.

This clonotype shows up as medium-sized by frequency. CDR3 in amino acids: CASRGMARGQFF. This rearrangement joins TRBV6-5 to TRBJ2-1. Germline loops: CDR1 MNHEY, CDR2 SVGAGI. This CDR3 contains 12 residues.

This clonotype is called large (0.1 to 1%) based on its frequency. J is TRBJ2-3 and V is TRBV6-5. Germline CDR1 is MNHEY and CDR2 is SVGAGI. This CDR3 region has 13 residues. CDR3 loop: CASSYSSADTQYF.

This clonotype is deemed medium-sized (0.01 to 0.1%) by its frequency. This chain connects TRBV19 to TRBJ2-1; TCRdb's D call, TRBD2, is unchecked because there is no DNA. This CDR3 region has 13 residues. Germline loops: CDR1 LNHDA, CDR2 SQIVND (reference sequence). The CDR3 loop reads CASGTSGGGEQFF. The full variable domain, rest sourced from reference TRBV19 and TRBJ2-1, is DGGITQSPKYLFRKEGQNVTLSCEQNLNHDAMYWYRQDPGQGLRLIYYSQIVNDFQKGDIAEGYSVSREKKESFPLTVTSAQKNPTAFYLCASGTSGGGEQFFGPGTRLTVL.

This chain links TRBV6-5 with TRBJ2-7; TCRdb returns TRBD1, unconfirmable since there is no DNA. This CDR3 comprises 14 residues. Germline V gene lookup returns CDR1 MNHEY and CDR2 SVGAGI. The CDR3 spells CASSYRDRTHELYF.

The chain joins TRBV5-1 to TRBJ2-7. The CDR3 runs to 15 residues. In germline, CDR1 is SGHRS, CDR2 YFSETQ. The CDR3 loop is CASSSNGGIRYEQYF.

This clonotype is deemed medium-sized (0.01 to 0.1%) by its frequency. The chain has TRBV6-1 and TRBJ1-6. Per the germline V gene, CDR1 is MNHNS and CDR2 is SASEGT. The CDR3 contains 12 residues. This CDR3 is CASSDTYSPLHF.